This T cell receptor (beta chain) was recovered during a study of cytomegalovirus exposure and HLA in healthy donors. The primer mix had 60 Vbeta and 13 Jbeta primers. Repertoires were generated with immunoSEQ multiplex PCR, while TCRdb's copy carries only in-frame clones and drops some. The sample comprises fewer than 200,000 clones, approximately 84% of which are singletons, and more than 0.2% rests with the top ten. Per the germline V gene, CDR1 is SGHRS and CDR2 is YFSETQ. J gave up 5 bases and V 4 bases, and 6 bases lay outside the gene matches. This CDR3 comprises 14 residues. The clonotype originates from a girl in the first two years of life in good health and CMV-seronegative. Sequences were obtained from PBMCs. The chain joins TRBV5-1 to TRBJ2-7; 10 bases align to TRBD1. The CDR3, as DNA: TGCGCCAGCAGCCTCGGACAGGGGGTGGACGAGCAGTACTTC. Translated: CASSLGQGVDEQYF.